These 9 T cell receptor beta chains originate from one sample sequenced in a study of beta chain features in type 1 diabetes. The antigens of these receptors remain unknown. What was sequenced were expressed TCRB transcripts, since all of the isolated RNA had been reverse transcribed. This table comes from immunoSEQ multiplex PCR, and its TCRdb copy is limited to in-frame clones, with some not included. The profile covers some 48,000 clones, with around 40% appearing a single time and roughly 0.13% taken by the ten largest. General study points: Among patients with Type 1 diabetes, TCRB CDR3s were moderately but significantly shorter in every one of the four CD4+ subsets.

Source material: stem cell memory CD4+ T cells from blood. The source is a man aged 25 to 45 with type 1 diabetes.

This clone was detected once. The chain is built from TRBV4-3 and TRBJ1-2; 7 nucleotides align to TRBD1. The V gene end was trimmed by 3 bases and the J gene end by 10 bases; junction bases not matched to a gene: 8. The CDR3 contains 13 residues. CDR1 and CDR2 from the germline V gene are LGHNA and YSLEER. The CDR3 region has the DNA TGCGCCAGCAGCCAGGACAGGTACAAGGTCTACACCTTC. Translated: CASSQDRYKVYTF.

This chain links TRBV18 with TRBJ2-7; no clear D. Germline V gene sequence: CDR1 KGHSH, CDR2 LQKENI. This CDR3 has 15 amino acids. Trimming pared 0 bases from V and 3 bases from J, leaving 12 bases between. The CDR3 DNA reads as TGTGCCAGCTCACCACCGTCACGGCAGGACTACGAGCAGTACTTC. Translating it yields CASSPPSRQDYEQYF.

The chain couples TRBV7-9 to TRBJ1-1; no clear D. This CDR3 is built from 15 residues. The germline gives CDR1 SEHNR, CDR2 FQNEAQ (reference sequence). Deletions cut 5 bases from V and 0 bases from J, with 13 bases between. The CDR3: CASSARGQMNTEAFF. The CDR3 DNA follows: TGTGCCAGCAGCGCTCGAGGGCAGATGAACACTGAAGCTTTCTTT.

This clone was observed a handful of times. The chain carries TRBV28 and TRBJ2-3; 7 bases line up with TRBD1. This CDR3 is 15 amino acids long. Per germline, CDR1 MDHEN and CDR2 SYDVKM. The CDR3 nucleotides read TGTGCTACCCTGGGACAGCCGCTTAGCACAGATACGCAGTATTTT. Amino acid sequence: CATLGQPLSTDTQYF. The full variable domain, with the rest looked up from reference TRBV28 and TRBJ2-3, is DVKVTQSSRYLVKRTGEKVFLECVQDMDHENMFWYRQDPGLGLRLIYFSYDVKMKEKGDIPEGYSVSREKKERFSLILESASTNQTSMYLCATLGQPLSTDTQYFGPGTRLTVL.

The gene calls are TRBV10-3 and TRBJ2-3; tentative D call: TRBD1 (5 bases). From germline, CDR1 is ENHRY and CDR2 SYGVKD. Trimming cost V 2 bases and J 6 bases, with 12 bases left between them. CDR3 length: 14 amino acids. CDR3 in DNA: TGTGCCATCAGTGAGCAGGGCGAAGTGGATACGCAGTATTTT. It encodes CAISEQGEVDTQYF.

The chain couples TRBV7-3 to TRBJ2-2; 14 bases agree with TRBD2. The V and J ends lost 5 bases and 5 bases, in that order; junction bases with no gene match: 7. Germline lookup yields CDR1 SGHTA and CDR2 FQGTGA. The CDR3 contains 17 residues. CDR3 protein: CASSPYGTSGRTGELFF. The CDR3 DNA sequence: TGTGCCAGCAGCCCCTACGGGACTAGCGGGAGAACCGGGGAGCTGTTTTTT.

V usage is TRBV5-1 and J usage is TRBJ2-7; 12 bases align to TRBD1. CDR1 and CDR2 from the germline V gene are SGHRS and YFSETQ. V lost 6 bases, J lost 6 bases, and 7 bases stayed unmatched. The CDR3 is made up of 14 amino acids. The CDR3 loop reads CASNPGQGAVEQYF. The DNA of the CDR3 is TGCGCCAGCAACCCGGGACAGGGGGCCGTCGAGCAGTACTTC.

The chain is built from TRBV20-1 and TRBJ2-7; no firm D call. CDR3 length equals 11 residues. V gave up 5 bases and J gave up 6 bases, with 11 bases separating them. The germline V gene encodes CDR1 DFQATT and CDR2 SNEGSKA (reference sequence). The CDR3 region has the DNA TGCAGTGCTGCCGCGATGAGCGAGCAGTACTTC. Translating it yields CSAAAMSEQYF.

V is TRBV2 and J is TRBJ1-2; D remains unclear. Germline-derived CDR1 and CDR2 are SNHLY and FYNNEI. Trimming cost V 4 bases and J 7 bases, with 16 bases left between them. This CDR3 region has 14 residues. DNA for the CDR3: TGTGCCAGCAGTGCGGGCAGGATCGGGGTTGGCTACACCTTC. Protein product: CASSAGRIGVGYTF.